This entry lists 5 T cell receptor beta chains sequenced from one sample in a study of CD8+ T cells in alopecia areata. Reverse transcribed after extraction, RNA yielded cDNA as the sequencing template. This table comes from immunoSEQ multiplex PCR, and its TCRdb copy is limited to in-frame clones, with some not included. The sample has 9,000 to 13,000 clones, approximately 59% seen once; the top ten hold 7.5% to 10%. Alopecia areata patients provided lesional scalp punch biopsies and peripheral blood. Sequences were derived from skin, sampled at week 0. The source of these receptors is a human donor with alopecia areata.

The CDR3 nucleotides read TGTGCCAGCAGCTCACTAGCGGGAGGGCCCAGTGAGCAGTTCTTC. It codes for CASSSLAGGPSEQFF. The chain combines TRBV7-9 with TRBJ2-1; 13 nucleotides align to TRBD2. CDR3 length equals 15 residues. Losses at the gene ends were 4 bases for V and 9 bases for J; bases not matched to a gene: 6. The germline CDR1 and CDR2 sequences are SEHNR and FQNEAQ (reference sequence).

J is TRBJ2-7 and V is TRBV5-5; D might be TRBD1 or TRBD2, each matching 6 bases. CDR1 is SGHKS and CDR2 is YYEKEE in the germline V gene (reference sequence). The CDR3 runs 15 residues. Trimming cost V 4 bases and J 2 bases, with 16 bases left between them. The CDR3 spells CASSLGPGATYEQYF. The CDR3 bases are TGTGCCAGCAGCCTGGGTCCGGGGGCAACCTACGAGCAGTACTTC.

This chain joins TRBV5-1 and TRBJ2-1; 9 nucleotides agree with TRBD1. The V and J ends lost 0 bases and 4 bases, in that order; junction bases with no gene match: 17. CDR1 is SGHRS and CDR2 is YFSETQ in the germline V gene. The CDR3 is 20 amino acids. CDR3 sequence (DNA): TGCGCCAGCAGCTTGGACATCGGGCGTGTTTGGGGACAGGGATACAATGAGCAGTTCTTC. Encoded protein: CASSLDIGRVWGQGYNEQFF. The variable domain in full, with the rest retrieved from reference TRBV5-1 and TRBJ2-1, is KAGVTQTPRYLIKTRGQQVTLSCSPISGHRSVSWYQQTPGQGLQFLFEYFSETQRNKGNFPGRFSGRQFSNSRSEMNVSTLELGDSALYLCASSLDIGRVWGQGYNEQFFGPGTRLTVL.

Here the CDR3 DNA reads TGTGCCAGCAGTGCGGTAGCGGGGGGTTTTAGGAATGAGCAGTTCTTC. Encoded protein: CASSAVAGGFRNEQFF. The chain is built from TRBV6-4 and TRBJ2-1; 10 nucleotides align to TRBD2. This CDR3 comprises 16 residues. V shed 4 bases and J 7 bases; nucleotides not matched to a gene: 10. The germline gives CDR1 MRHNA, CDR2 SNTAGT.

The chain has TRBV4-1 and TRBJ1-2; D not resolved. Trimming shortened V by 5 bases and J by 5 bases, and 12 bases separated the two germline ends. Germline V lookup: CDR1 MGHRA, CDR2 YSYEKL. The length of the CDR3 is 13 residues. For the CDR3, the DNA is TGCGCCAGCAGCTACTCCGTCCAGTATGGCTACACCTTC. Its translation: CASSYSVQYGYTF.